This TCR beta chain was found in a study of cytomegalovirus exposure and HLA in healthy donors (dated by TCRdb to 2015 to 2018). In terms of the full investigation: In an earlier analysis of 587 of the donors, about 270 Gb of sequence data and 117 million unique TCR beta sequences from about 190 million T cells were reported. Roughly 310 gigabases of sequencing data and around 87 million unique TCR sequences were included in an early release covering several hundred HLA-typed donors. The genetic ancestry cluster associated with self-reported Caucasian donors included 81% of the 398 genotyped donors. The aim of the study was to test whether cataloging public T cell receptors could identify signatures of past pathogen exposure. Using immunosequencing, the study profiled T cell repertoires from 640 or so subjects and related those repertoires to cytomegalovirus serostatus. In addition to the first cohort of roughly 700 subjects, a separate validation cohort of 120 different subjects was used. High-throughput TCR immunosequencing, statistical association of individual TCRs with disease status, and machine learning were combined to predict cytomegalovirus infection status. A later analysis re-analyzed previously published TCR beta repertoires from approximately 700 donors and added high-resolution HLA genotyping to study TCR occurrence patterns. In the later analysis, no new phenotypic data were used to find candidate immune exposures; instead, reliance was placed on TCR beta sequences and their occurrence across donors. To decide whether each TCR beta V gene segment behaved as functional or pseudogenic, an earlier analysis of some 540 of the donors relied on high-throughput TCR beta sequencing. Donor age, sex, ethnicity and CMV serostatus were compiled together with the repertoire data. Genome-wide SNP genotypes for about three fifths of the 666 donors were used in a later genetic analysis, which treated that subset as a discovery cohort. All discovery cohort repertoires had been generated using a single sequencing platform. HLA typing covered class I and class II loci at four-digit resolution. The number of typed donors differed by locus: roughly 629-630 for A, B, C, DRB1 and DQB1; 500 to 550 for DQA1; some 610 for DPA1; and some 470 for DPB1. About five DR-DQ haplotypes were treated as single units for association and clustering because of strong linkage in the cohort. Among about 390 genotyped donors of the cohort, an average of about 240,000 unique TCR beta nucleotide sequences were sequenced per donor, 15% to 20% of them non-productive. On the study overall, not on this receptor specifically: Linkage disequilibrium might explain the correlated functional status among segregating V segments, but an unknown experimental factor could not be ruled out. Because counts were too low, seventeen rarely observed V segments, including chromosome 9 orphons, were left out of the earlier analysis of 500 to 750 of the donors. In a later analysis, HLA-associated TCR beta chains showed more clonal expansion and lower generation probabilities than non-associated chains that were equally common. Immune exposure information for the cohort was limited to CMV serostatus. The study gave a list of some 150 TCR beta chains associated with cytomegalovirus. Because HLA typing was missing for some donors at each locus, association tests included only the typed subset. Some IMGT-functional V segments, including TRBV6-2 and TRBV6-3, could not be told apart with the 87-base-pair reads, so those segments were excluded. The presence/absence analyses assumed that sequencing depth was roughly uniform across donors, and that assumption may not be true. Three of the identified cytomegalovirus-associated TCR beta chains were confirmed in vitro to be specific for cytomegalovirus antigens. A cluster of highly shared sequence variants was judged likely to represent a technical artifact of the sequencing pipeline. Cytomegalovirus status was reported to be diagnosed by the classifier with high specificity and sensitivity in both the original and validation cohorts. In a later analysis, the rate of TCR association differed among HLA loci, with DRB1 alleles having the most associated TCRs and HLA-C alleles having the fewest. A later genetic analysis associated a missense DCLRE1C variant with V-gene and J-gene trimming of TCR beta chains, and an independent cohort replicated the association. The cohort was sequenced for TCR beta chains only, and without alpha or paired-chain data the features that could be detected were limited. A later analysis found that most CMV-associated TCR beta chains appeared HLA-restricted, with HLA associations seemingly driven largely by CMV exposure. According to a later analysis, parvovirus B19, influenza, CMV and Epstein-Barr virus appeared linked to several top co-occurrence clusters. Assigning TCR associations to individual alleles was difficult when HLA alleles, especially DR and DQ, strongly co-occurred. In an earlier analysis of fewer than 700 of the donors, most TCR beta V segments appeared in productive rearrangements about 87% or about 30% of the time, broadly matching IMGT annotations. In a later analysis, over 15,000 TCR beta sequences were associated with specific HLA alleles at a false discovery rate of 0.05. Most TCR sequences were observed very rarely across donors, whereas some public TCRs were present in many individuals. A further reported finding was that TCR beta sequences accurately predicted the HLA-A and HLA-B alleles for most subjects in the first cohort. According to a later genetic analysis, donors in an Asian-associated ancestry cluster had fewer N-insertions in productive TCRs than the approximately 700-donor mean. The authors suggested that the approach could potentially be extended to other disease states and immunological phenotypes.

Counted from cysteine to phenylalanine, this CDR3 has 14 amino acids. Solely the CDR3 DNA is kept, with 42 bases framed from the first base. V is reduced by 4 bases and J by 0 bases, leaving a spacing of 8 bases between them. CDR1 is given as SGHRS and CDR2 as YFSETQ, both from the germline V gene. This clone was seen a few times. Its antigen is still unknown. Per-base qualities were not stored, and no clone one base away is much larger. The cohort comprised some 730 healthy bone marrow donors. At the time of sampling, every cohort member was nominally healthy, though immune exposures that went unrecorded were likely present. The donor tested CMV seropositive, placing the donor among the 289 seropositive members of the cohort. A peripheral blood sample was collected from each donor, and TCR beta sequencing was performed on peripheral blood mononuclear cells. Genomic DNA extraction from the blood cell samples was performed with the Qiagen DNeasy Blood Extraction Kit.

Libraries were prepared through the immunoSEQ multiplex PCR assay. A mixture of 60 forward primers for TCR Vbeta segments and 13 reverse primers for TCR Jbeta segments was used in the multiplex PCR. The CDR3 region of rearranged TCR beta genes was amplified from genomic DNA with a multiplex PCR assay. The Illumina HiSeq System was used to sequence the amplified TCR beta libraries as 87-base-pair reads. The paper's data handling went like this. In a later analysis, 70 million to 95 million unique TCR beta chains were counted across the 500 to 700 repertoires, and roughly 11 million of these chains were shared by at least two donors. To remove PCR and sequencing errors, raw reads were error-corrected and collapsed into unique sequences using a nearest-neighbor algorithm that merged closely related sequences. V, D and J gene segments were assigned by aligning CDR3 sequences to IMGT reference sequences. For a sequence to be retained, a match of at least six nucleotides was required to both a V gene segment and a J gene segment. Rearrangements were classified as productive when the CDR3 lacked stop codons and remained in frame with V and J, and all other rearrangements were classified as non-productive. Following IMGT convention, CDR3 was defined as the stretch from the second conserved V-encoded cysteine up to the conserved J-encoded phenylalanine. Sequences without an unambiguous match to a single V gene segment were excluded from the earlier analysis of about 630 of the donors. In an earlier analysis of some 590 of the donors, a V segment was called functional when productive rearrangements were above 56.7%, and segregating when the standard deviation between donors exceeded 5%. A statistical classification framework was developed to diagnose cytomegalovirus status using the catalog of TCR beta chain sequences. A later analysis assigned V and J genes by comparing TCR nucleotide sequences with IMGT/GENE-DB human TR gene sequences. Using the TCRdist pipeline, a later analysis assigned CDR3 sequences along with most-parsimonious VDJ recombination scenarios. In a later analysis, each TCR beta chain was defined by its CDR3 amino acid sequence together with its V-gene family, and reads lacking a unique V-gene family were excluded. To address suspected cross-contamination and a sequencing artifact, a later analysis removed 550 to 750 highly shared, low-generation-probability nucleotide sequences. A later analysis calculated a clonal expansion index for each public chain from normalized within-repertoire ranks of inferred template counts. A later analysis computed generation probabilities with a VDJ recombination model fitted to out-of-frame rearrangements, and checked the results against IGoR. A later analysis scored TCR-TCR, TCR-HLA and TCR-CMV co-occurrence with hypergeometric tests, applying a repertoire-size bias correction to TCR pairs. False discovery rates were estimated in a later analysis by permuting HLA or CMV assignments 20 times. In a later analysis, co-occurring TCRs were grouped using DBSCAN, and TCRdist sequence similarity was added for clustering within HLA-allele-positive subsets. Repertoires with fewer than 30,000 or more than 120,000 public chains were left out of co-occurrence clustering, as were a handful of repertoires with anomalous nucleotide sharing. The immuneACCESS repertoire file appears here via TCRdb, limited to in-frame rearrangements. These files lack a portion of the clones; in checked studies, under half of the deficit traces to unresolved V genes, and the cause of the others is not known. V and J calls and clone size are copied from that table; D and trimming were computed from the DNA. Here the sample has 110,000 or so clones; roughly 70% occur a single time. The top ten hold about 8.3% of the sample.

The chain employs TRBV5-1 and TRBJ1-3, with the D gene too uncertain to name. The receptor was derived from a man between 18 and 35 years old in good health and CMV-seropositive. Material: PBMCs. The sequence in DNA is TGCGCCAGCAGCCCCCCAGGCTCTGGAAACACCATATATTTT. The translation is CASSPPGSGNTIYF. This CDR3, with the reference TRBV5-1 and TRBJ1-3 proteins standing in past its ends, gives the full variable domain KAGVTQTPRYLIKTRGQQVTLSCSPISGHRSVSWYQQTPGQGLQFLFEYFSETQRNKGNFPGRFSGRQFSNSRSEMNVSTLELGDSALYLCASSPPGSGNTIYFGEGSWLTVV.